The rows below give T cell receptor beta chains drawn from one sample of a study of shared clonotypes between healthy human individuals. TCRdb keeps only in-frame clones here, not all; method: immunoSEQ multiplex PCR. The repertoire has around 1 million clones, approximately 80% of them found once; the top ten carry over 1.3%. Material for sequencing was memory CD4+ T cells sorted from blood. The receptor set was obtained from a man between 18 and 29 years old in good health. CDR3s include the opening cysteine and the closing phenylalanine or tryptophan. D genes are given only for firm matches. Only part of the rows carry a size: once, few, many, or a class if the clone is expanded.

clone size,J gene,D gene,V gene,CDR3 protein,CDR3 DNA
-,TRBJ2-2,TRBD2,TRBV27,CASSPQLAAGELFF,TGTGCCAGCAGTCCTCAGCTAGCGGCCGGGGAGCTGTTTTTT
few,TRBJ2-7,-,TRBV10-1,CASSNTYEQYF,TGCGCCAGCAGTAATACCTACGAGCAGTACTTC
-,TRBJ2-6,TRBD1,TRBV19,CASSPGQGNSGANVLTF,TGTGCCAGTAGTCCGGGACAGGGGAACTCTGGGGCCAACGTCCTGACTTTC
-,TRBJ1-4,-,TRBV6-1,CASSVTPGVYEKLFF,TGTGCCAGCAGTGTCACCCCCGGGGTATATGAAAAACTGTTTTTT
-,TRBJ2-3,TRBD1,TRBV11-2,CASSLDDRGRTDTQYF,TGTGCCAGCAGCTTAGATGACAGGGGGCGGACAGATACGCAGTATTTT
few,TRBJ2-7,TRBD2,TRBV4-3,CASSQGVGTSGYEQYF,TGCGCCAGCAGCCAGGGGGTGGGGACTAGCGGGTACGAGCAGTACTTC
-,TRBJ2-7,-,TRBV5-5,CASSYQAGGISYEQYF,TGTGCCAGCAGCTACCAGGCCGGGGGAATCTCCTACGAGCAGTACTTC
-,TRBJ2-1,-,TRBV4-2,CASSRGQSYNEQFF,TGTGCCAGCAGCCGGGGGCAATCCTACAATGAGCAGTTCTTC
-,TRBJ2-5,TRBD2,TRBV11-2,CASSLPSGGQETQYF,TGTGCCAGCAGCTTACCTAGCGGGGGCCAAGAGACCCAGTACTTC
-,TRBJ1-1,-,TRBV10-3,CAIIASLNTEAFF,TGTGCCATCATCGCATCTTTGAACACTGAAGCTTTCTTT
-,TRBJ1-4,-,TRBV25-1,CASGAGIGTNEKLFF,TGTGCCAGCGGAGCAGGGATCGGAACTAATGAAAAACTGTTTTTT
-,TRBJ2-7,TRBD1,TRBV15,CATSRAGTVAYEQYF,TGTGCCACCAGCAGAGCGGGGACAGTCGCCTACGAGCAGTACTTC
-,TRBJ2-3,-,TRBV5-8,CASSPGISTDTQYF,TGTGCCAGCAGTCCGGGGATAAGCACAGATACGCAGTATTTT
-,TRBJ1-6,-,TRBV9,CASSVLGGDSPLHF,TGTGCCAGCAGCGTACTAGGCGGCGATTCACCCCTCCACTTT
-,TRBJ2-7,TRBD1,TRBV5-1,CASSLPGTGPMEQYF,TGCGCCAGCAGCCTTCCCGGGACAGGCCCTATGGAGCAGTACTTC
-,TRBJ1-4,-,TRBV5-1,CASSLEGYDEKLFF,TGCGCCAGCAGCTTGGAGGGGTATGATGAAAAACTGTTTTTT
-,TRBJ2-5,TRBD2,TRBV27,CASSLRLAGKETQYF,TGTGCCAGCAGCCTCCGACTAGCGGGGAAAGAGACCCAGTACTTC
-,TRBJ1-4,TRBD1,TRBV25-1,CASSGTNRGKLFF,TGTGCCAGCAGTGGGACGAACAGGGGTAAACTGTTTTTT